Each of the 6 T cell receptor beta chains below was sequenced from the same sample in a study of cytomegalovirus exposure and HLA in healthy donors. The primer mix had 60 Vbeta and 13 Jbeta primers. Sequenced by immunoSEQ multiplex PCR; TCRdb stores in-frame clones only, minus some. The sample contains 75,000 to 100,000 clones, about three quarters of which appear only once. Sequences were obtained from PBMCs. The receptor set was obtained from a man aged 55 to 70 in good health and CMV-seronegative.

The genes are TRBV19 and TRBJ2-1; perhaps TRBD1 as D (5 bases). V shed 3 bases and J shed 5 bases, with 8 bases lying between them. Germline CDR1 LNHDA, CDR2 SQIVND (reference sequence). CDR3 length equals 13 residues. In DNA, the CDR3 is TGTGCCAGTAGTATGGACATTGACAATGAGCAGTTCTTC. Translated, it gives CASSMDIDNEQFF.

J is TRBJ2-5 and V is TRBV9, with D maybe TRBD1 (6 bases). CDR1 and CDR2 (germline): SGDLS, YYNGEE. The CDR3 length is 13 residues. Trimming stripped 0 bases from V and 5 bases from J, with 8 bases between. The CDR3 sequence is CASSVGQGETQYF. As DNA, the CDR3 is TGTGCCAGCAGCGTAGGCCAGGGGGAGACCCAGTACTTC.

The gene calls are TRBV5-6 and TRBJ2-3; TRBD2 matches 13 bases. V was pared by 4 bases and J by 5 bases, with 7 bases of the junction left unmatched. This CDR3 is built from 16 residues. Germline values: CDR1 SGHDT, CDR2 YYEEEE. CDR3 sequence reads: CASSVGLAGVGDTQYF. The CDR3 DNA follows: TGTGCCAGCAGCGTAGGACTAGCGGGAGTTGGAGATACGCAGTATTTT.

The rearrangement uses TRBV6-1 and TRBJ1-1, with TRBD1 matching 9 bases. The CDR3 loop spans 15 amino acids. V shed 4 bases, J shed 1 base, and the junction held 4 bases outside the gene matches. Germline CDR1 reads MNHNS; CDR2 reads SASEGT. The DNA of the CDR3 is TGTGCCAGCAGTGGACCGGGACAGGGGAACACTGAAGCTTTCTTT. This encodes CASSGPGQGNTEAFF.

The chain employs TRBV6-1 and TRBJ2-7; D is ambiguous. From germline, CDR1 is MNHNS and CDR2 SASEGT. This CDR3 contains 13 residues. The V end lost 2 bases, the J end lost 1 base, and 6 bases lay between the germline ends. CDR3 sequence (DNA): TGTGCCAGCAGTGAAACAGTATCCTACGAGCAGTACTTC. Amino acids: CASSETVSYEQYF.

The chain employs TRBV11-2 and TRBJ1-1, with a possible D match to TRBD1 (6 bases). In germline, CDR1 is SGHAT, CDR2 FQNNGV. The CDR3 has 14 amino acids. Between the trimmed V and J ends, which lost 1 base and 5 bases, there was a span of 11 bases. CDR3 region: CASSLGGRVTEAFF. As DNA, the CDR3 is TGTGCCAGCAGCTTAGGGGGGCGCGTAACTGAAGCTTTCTTT.